This T cell receptor (beta chain) was sequenced during a study of T cell repertoires in cytomegalovirus infection (dated by TCRdb to the late 2010s). Study-wide context: Donor HLA type was relevant to the analysis, as public TCR beta signatures indicated carriage of CMV infection together with the matching HLA type.

This clonotype qualifies as medium-sized (0.01 to 0.1%). Its antigen has not been determined. The sample holds no much larger clone one base away, and base qualities are not on file. General conclusions and limits of the study: The ex vivo response was dominated by HLA-C-restricted CMV-specific TCR beta clonotypes, which also provided the single most frequent clonotype in two of eight donors. Carriers of CMV infection plus the relevant HLA type were discriminated by the cumulative frequency of public TCR beta family members in the study cohort and in an independent approximately 340-donor cohort.

Sequencing was performed on an Illumina HiSeq 1500. TCRdb took the public reads, trimmed them with fastp at Q25, ran MiXCR for clone calling and kept in-frame beta chains. Each entry is one CDR3 protein sequence, shown with its most common DNA and genes. The sample table shows more than 350,000 distinct CDR3 sequences, and 31% are seen once. The top ten clonotypes cover roughly 13% of the sample. Counted from cysteine to phenylalanine, this CDR3 has 16 amino acids. The entry retains the CDR3 DNA only, 48 bases that are in frame from base 1. A distance of 14 bases separates the germline ends of V and J, which lose 5 bases and 0 bases respectively. The germline V gene sets CDR1 to SGHVS and CDR2 to FNYEAQ.

The clonotype comes from a human donor in good health (CMV status not recorded). Some clones in this sample may be carry-over from other donors' samples. Recombination joined TRBV7-6 with TRBJ2-1, and possibly TRBD2, on 6 matching bases. The sample taken for sequencing was PBMCs. The CDR3 reads as follows: CASSNTLANSYNEQFF. The bases read TGTGCCAGCAGCAATACCCTAGCGAACTCCTACAATGAGCAGTTCTTC.